The source of this TCR beta chain is a study of read filtering for tumor transcriptome and immune sequencing. Study details: R-ISS stage counts were eight or nine for I, roughly 15 for II, 6 or 7 for III. Whole-transcriptome libraries were prepared after DNase treatment.

Many counts were recorded for this clonotype. Its matching antigen is unknown. Study observations and caveats: Even smaller IR-seq throughput identified most shared clonotypes.

The V end was cut by 6 bases, the J end by 7 bases, with 10 bases between. The CDR3 extends over 11 amino acids. The V gene's germline CDR1 is MNHEY and CDR2 SVGEGT. From 350 to 500 ng of RNA, a library with molecular barcoded alpha/delta and beta/gamma adaptors was made. MiXCR was run by TCRdb on the reads, yielding one entry per CDR3 protein. The table lists around 38,000 distinct CDR3 sequences, roughly 15% of them singletons. Sampling of bone marrow took place during active disease in every patient. The specimen was a population of CD138-negative cells sorted from bone marrow. The chain joins TRBV6-2 or TRBV6-3 to TRBJ2-7, with no clear D. The source of this sequence is a donor at least 40 years old with multiple myeloma. Here the CDR3 DNA reads TGTGCCAGCAGCCGGGTGGGGGAGCAGTACTTC. Residues: CASSRVGEQYF.